This T cell receptor (beta chain) was obtained from a study of beta chain features in type 1 diabetes. At the level of the study: All samples yielded roughly 100,000,000 examined sorted cells. Study findings and constraints: Cells carrying high TCR expression could end up over-represented when cDNA is sequenced.

Comments on this clone: What it recognizes is unknown. This specimen includes other DNA sequences encoding the same CDR3.

Germline V gene data show CDR1 as GTSNPN and CDR2 as SVGIG (reference sequence). With 4 bases removed from V and 0 bases from J, the gap between germline ends came to 1 base. The CDR3 is 12 amino acids. Every isolated RNA sample was fully reverse transcribed, so sequencing captured expressed TCRB transcripts. TCRdb's copy holds only in-frame clones and misses some; the assay was immunoSEQ multiplex PCR. The sample carries 200,000 to 300,000 clones, 25% to 30% recorded once. The sequenced material came from central memory CD4+ T cells from blood. The clonotype originates from a man aged 25 to 45 in good health. The J gene is TRBJ2-6, the V gene TRBV30; no reliable D call. CDR3 protein: CAWNSGANVLTF. The CDR3 nucleotides read TGTGCCTGGAACTCTGGGGCCAACGTCCTGACTTTC.